This TCR beta chain is drawn from a study of shared clonotypes between healthy human individuals. Broader study findings: Only blood samples were collected, and tissue repertoires likely differ. Limitation of the genetic and exposure-history diversity represented came from the few donors. Non-shared clonotypes were found to have lower generation probabilities than the clonotypes that were shared by all four of the sorted-subset donors.

Trimming took 0 bases from V and 6 from J, leaving 7 bases between them. This CDR3 contains 12 residues. Germline CDR1 reads SGDLS; CDR2 reads YYNGEE. As regards this clone: Its antigen is still unknown.

Naivety among CD8 cells was defined by CD45RO negativity and positive CCR7 selection, thereby excluding terminally differentiated effector memory CD45RA+ cells. In the original analysis: As immunoSEQ supplied junction-only sequences (without quality scores), filtering differed. The table came from immunoSEQ multiplex PCR; TCRdb's copy has only in-frame clones and leaves some out. Clone size and V and J calls were adopted from that table, with D and trimming inferred from the DNA. The data contain approximately 600,000 clones, approximately 95% of them seen just once; the ten biggest clones take up over 0.095%.

Sequenced material: naive CD8+ T cells sorted from blood. This clonotype was sampled from a woman aged 30 to 39 in good health. The chain links TRBV9 to TRBJ2-7; D ambiguous. The DNA for the CDR3 is TGTGCCAGCAGCGTAGGGACCCGCGAGCAGTACTTC. Protein sequence: CASSVGTREQYF.